The T cell receptor (beta chain) described here comes from a study of human T cells and chemical hapten exposure. Time point defined: patch test 2, 6 weeks after DPC sensitization. Treatment meaning: therapeutic diphenylcyclopropenone sensitization with weekly scalp DPC. Germline V gene lookup returns CDR1 GTSNPN and CDR2 SVGIG (reference sequence). The CDR3 sequence is 13 residues long. The V end was cut by 0 bases, the J end by 8 bases, with 11 bases between. Each CDR3 protein gets one entry after TCRdb re-called the RACE reads with MiXCR. The table has approximately 75,000 distinct CDR3 sequences, over 6.5% seen once.

This chain connects TRBV30 to TRBJ2-1, with D tentatively TRBD1 (5 bases). The sequence came from a woman between 45 and 65 years old with alopecia areata. Some clones in this sample may be carry-over from other donors' samples. The sample in question was whole blood, obtained in connection with sensitization to the hapten diphenylcyclopropenone (DPC). Here the CDR3 DNA reads TGTGCCTGGAGTGTACTTTGGGGCGATGAGCAGTTCTTC. This encodes CAWSVLWGDEQFF.